The clone carrying this T cell receptor (beta chain) has at least ten counts. Its antigen is currently unknown. This specimen belongs to a study of T cell repertoires in cytomegalovirus infection. Study summary: CMV infection and matching HLA type were both indicated by public TCR beta signatures.

Via MiXCR, TCRdb re-called the reads, giving one row per CDR3 protein. The repertoire holds 490,000 or so distinct CDR3 sequences, with 11% as singletons. Whole-study results and caveats: HLA-C-restricted CMV clonotypes gave the most frequent clonotype in two of eight donors. Carriers of CMV and the relevant HLA type were discriminated by public TCR beta frequency.

This CDR3 is 13 amino acids long. Germline-derived CDR1 and CDR2 are SGHVS and FNYEAQ. The V and J ends lost 5 bases and 8 bases respectively, with 13 bases between them. This TCR was sampled from a human donor in good health (CMV status not recorded). Some clones in this sample may be carry-over from other donors' samples. V and J are TRBV7-6 and TRBJ2-1; D perhaps matches TRBD1 (5 bases). The specimen sequenced was PBMCs. This chain's CDR3 is CASSRQLGDEQFF. The CDR3 DNA reads as TGTGCCAGCAGCAGACAGTTAGGGGATGAGCAGTTCTTC.